Presented here are 16 T cell receptor beta chains from one specimen sequenced in a study of blood T cell repertoires in COVID-19. The data were produced by immunoSEQ multiplex PCR, yet TCRdb's version contains in-frame clones alone and is incomplete. The table has about 260,000 clones, about 87% seen once. Sequencing was performed on peripheral blood. The receptors originated from a man aged 60 to 69 who had recovered from COVID-19.

A single count supports this clone. The chain uses TRBV6-5 and TRBJ1-1; D perhaps matches TRBD1 (6 bases). Trimming shortened V by 7 bases and J by 5 bases, and 17 bases separated the two germline ends. The length of the CDR3 is 14 residues. Germline CDR1 reads MNHEY; CDR2 reads SVGAGI. The CDR3 sequence is CASTSGGWVTEAFF. The CDR3 nucleotides read TGTGCCAGCACATCTGGGGGCTGGGTAACTGAAGCTTTCTTT.

The chain couples TRBV30 to TRBJ1-5, with 8 bases aligning to TRBD1. J gave up 0 bases and V 3 bases, and 13 bases lay outside the gene matches. From germline, CDR1 is GTSNPN and CDR2 SVGIG (reference sequence). The CDR3 is made up of 18 amino acids. In nucleotides, the CDR3 is TGTGCCTGGAGCGGAACAGGGGGTAAACTATATAGCAATCAGCCCCAGCATTTT. Protein: CAWSGTGGKLYSNQPQHF.

The rearrangement joins TRBV5-1 to TRBJ1-2; the D is unclear. Trimming stripped 0 bases from V and 8 bases from J, with 14 bases between. In germline, CDR1 is SGHRS, CDR2 YFSETQ. CDR3 length: 14 residues. The CDR3 protein is CASSLANHLGGYTF. For the CDR3, the DNA is TGCGCCAGCAGCTTGGCCAACCACCTCGGGGGCTACACCTTC.

The V call is TRBV5-1, the J call TRBJ1-1; D uncertain. Per germline, CDR1 SGHRS and CDR2 YFSETQ. Trimming pared 0 bases from V and 5 bases from J, leaving 11 bases between. The CDR3 contains 14 residues. CDR3 residues: CASSLGFAGTEAFF. The CDR3 coding sequence is TGCGCCAGCAGCTTGGGGTTTGCGGGGACTGAAGCTTTCTTT. Supplemented by reference TRBV5-1 and TRBJ1-1, the full variable domain reads KAGVTQTPRYLIKTRGQQVTLSCSPISGHRSVSWYQQTPGQGLQFLFEYFSETQRNKGNFPGRFSGRQFSNSRSEMNVSTLELGDSALYLCASSLGFAGTEAFFGQGTRLTVV.

The chain links TRBV19 to TRBJ2-7, with TRBD1 matching 10 bases. The J segment lost 3 bases and the V segment lost 6 bases, leaving 5 bases of the junction unmatched. This CDR3 spans 14 amino acids. Per the germline V gene, CDR1 is LNHDA and CDR2 is SQIVND (reference sequence). CDR3 DNA sequence: TGTGCCAGTAGACCGGGACAGGGGTTCTACGAGCAGTACTTC. Its protein is CASRPGQGFYEQYF. Combining the CDR3 with reference TRBV19 and TRBJ2-7 gives the whole variable domain DGGITQSPKYLFRKEGQNVTLSCEQNLNHDAMYWYRQDPGQGLRLIYYSQIVNDFQKGDIAEGYSVSREKKESFPLTVTSAQKNPTAFYLCASRPGQGFYEQYFGPGTRLTVT.

In its sample, this clone was seen once. CDR3 residues: CASSKGAGGPKLTQYF. The CDR3 DNA reads as TGTGCCAGCAGCAAAGGAGCCGGGGGACCAAAACTGACCCAGTACTTC. This chain links TRBV21-1 with TRBJ2-5; the DNA was not compared with TRBD2, the D call given in the table. TRBV21-1 is a pseudogene segment. The length of the CDR3 is 16 residues.

The V call is TRBV5-1, the J call TRBJ2-2; the match to TRBD2 covers 11 bases. Trimming removed 4 bases from V and 2 bases from J; junction bases left unmatched: 13. CDR1 SGHRS and CDR2 YFSETQ come from the germline V gene. This CDR3 contains 19 residues. The chain's CDR3 is CASSPTVLGLAANTGELFF. Here the CDR3 DNA reads TGCGCCAGCAGCCCGACAGTTCTGGGACTAGCGGCTAACACCGGGGAGCTGTTTTTT.

This chain joins TRBV5-3 and TRBJ2-3; D not certain. TRBV5-3 is designated an ORF whose function remains uncertain. This CDR3 comprises 10 residues. V was pared by 6 bases and J by 5 bases, with 4 bases between. DNA for the CDR3: TGTGCCAGAAAACAAGATACGCAGTATTTT. It encodes CARKQDTQYF.

This clone was observed a few times. The chain has TRBV5-1 and TRBJ1-6; D might be TRBD1 (5 bases). V dropped 1 base and J dropped 7 bases, with 15 bases sitting between them. The CDR3 loop spans 16 amino acids. In germline, CDR1 is SGHRS, CDR2 YFSETQ. DNA of the CDR3: TGCGCCAGCAGCTTGAATTTGGGCAGGGCCAATTCACCCCTCCACTTT. Protein sequence: CASSLNLGRANSPLHF. The complete variable domain, with remaining parts taken from reference TRBV5-1 and TRBJ1-6, reads KAGVTQTPRYLIKTRGQQVTLSCSPISGHRSVSWYQQTPGQGLQFLFEYFSETQRNKGNFPGRFSGRQFSNSRSEMNVSTLELGDSALYLCASSLNLGRANSPLHFGNGTRLTVT.

The V and J genes are TRBV6-5 and TRBJ1-4, with D possibly matching TRBD1 (5 bases). This CDR3 spans 14 amino acids. The germline V and J ends were trimmed by 6 bases and 2 bases, with 10 bases remaining between them. Germline CDR1 reads MNHEY; CDR2 reads SVGAGI. The CDR3 here is CASRKQATNEKLFF. The CDR3 bases are TGTGCCAGCAGGAAACAGGCGACTAATGAAAAACTGTTTTTT.

This chain connects TRBV27 to TRBJ1-5; D ambiguous. Germline V lookup: CDR1 MNHEY, CDR2 SMNVEV (reference sequence). CDR3 length: 15 residues. V lost 5 bases, J lost 6 bases, and 17 bases lay in between. CDR3 sequence (DNA): TGTGCCAGCAGTAAGGCGGGAGAAGTAGGTCAGCCCCAGCATTTT. Translated, it gives CASSKAGEVGQPQHF.

The chain joins TRBV3-1 (or the pseudogene TRBV3-2) to TRBJ1-2, with 8 bases fitting TRBD1. CDR1 and CDR2 from the germline V gene are LGHDT and YNNKEL (reference sequence). Unmatched junction bases numbered 9, after V lost 4 bases and J lost 8 bases. The CDR3 contains 14 residues. DNA for the CDR3: TGTGCCAGCAGCCCTCAAAATTACAGGGGGGGCTACACCTTC. Protein sequence: CASSPQNYRGGYTF.

The V gene is TRBV3-1 (or the pseudogene TRBV3-2), the J gene TRBJ2-7, with 8 nucleotides matching TRBD1. With 4 bases clipped from V and 2 bases from J, the junction kept 7 bases outside the gene matches. From germline, CDR1 is LGHDT and CDR2 YNNKEL (reference sequence). The CDR3 loop spans 15 amino acids. The CDR3 DNA follows: TGTGCCAGCAGCCCTCGGTCAGGGGGCCCCTACGAGCAGTACTTC. Translation gives CASSPRSGGPYEQYF.

This clone was seen only once. The CDR3 loop reads CASSLSELAGLRGQYF. The CDR3 nucleotides are TGTGCCAGCAGCTTATCGGAGCTAGCGGGGCTGAGGGGGCAGTACTTC. The chain couples TRBV11-2 to TRBJ2-7, with 9 bases aligning to TRBD2. The CDR3 extends over 16 amino acids. CDR1 and CDR2 (germline): SGHAT, FQNNGV. The V segment lost 2 bases and the J segment 9 bases; nucleotides outside the gene matches: 14.

This sequence joins TRBV25-1 and TRBJ1-1; D call uncertain. CDR1 is MGHDK and CDR2 is SYGVNS in the germline V gene. V was clipped by 0 bases and J by 3 bases, with 11 bases between them. The CDR3 spans 15 residues. CDR3: CASSEYRGLDTEAFF. CDR3 sequence (DNA): TGTGCCAGCAGTGAATATCGAGGGTTGGACACTGAAGCTTTCTTT.

This clone was counted once. J is TRBJ2-2 and V is TRBV24-1; 11 nucleotides match TRBD1. V was pared by 4 bases and J by 5 bases, with 5 bases of the junction left unmatched. CDR1 is KGHDR and CDR2 is SFDVKD in the germline V gene. This CDR3 spans 16 amino acids. The CDR3 coding sequence is TGTGCCACCAGTGACCGGGGACAGGGGGTGACCGGGGAGCTGTTTTTT. Translation: CATSDRGQGVTGELFF.